What follows are 28 T cell receptor beta chains derived from one specimen sequenced in a study of beta chain features in type 1 diabetes. Which antigens these TCRs recognize remains unknown. Every bit of the isolated RNA underwent reverse transcription, so sequencing read expressed TCRB transcripts. Assay used: immunoSEQ multiplex PCR; TCRdb lists only in-frame clones, some missing. The repertoire holds some 350,000 clones, about 13% seen once, with nearly 0.015% in the top ten. The study, taken as a whole, reports: TCRB CDR3 length was moderately but significantly reduced in all four CD4+ subsets of Type 1 diabetes patients.

Source material: naive CD4+ T cells from blood. All receptors derive from a woman younger than 35 with type 1 diabetes.

The rearrangement joins TRBV5-4 to TRBJ1-2; 8 bases are shared with TRBD1. This CDR3 is 16 amino acids long. Germline-derived CDR1 and CDR2 are SGHNT and YYREEE (reference sequence). V lost 0 bases to trimming and J lost 5 bases; unmatched junction nucleotides: 9. The CDR3 loop reads CASSLGNTGGPYGYTF. CDR3 DNA sequence: TGTGCCAGCAGCTTGGGGAATACAGGGGGACCTTATGGCTACACCTTC.

The gene calls are TRBV19 and TRBJ2-1; TRBD1 aligns across 7 bases. This CDR3 has 12 residues. Trimming at V came to 6 bases and at J to 9 bases, leaving 5 bases not matched to a gene. CDR1 and CDR2 from the germline V gene are LNHDA and SQIVND (reference sequence). CDR3 nucleotides: TGTGCCAGTAGAATACAGGGGAGTGAGCAGTTCTTC. This translates into CASRIQGSEQFF.

This chain links TRBV5-6 with TRBJ2-3; TRBD2 matches at 9 bases. The germline gives CDR1 SGHDT, CDR2 YYEEEE. The trim removed 5 bases at V and 0 bases at J, leaving 10 bases unmatched. The CDR3 has 17 amino acids. CDR3 protein: CASSYSGRQFSTDTQYF. The CDR3 bases are TGTGCCAGCAGTTATAGCGGGAGACAGTTCAGCACAGATACGCAGTATTTT.

The chain is built from TRBV5-4 and TRBJ2-5; D is possibly TRBD2 (5 bases). The CDR3 loop spans 14 amino acids. CDR1 is SGHNT, CDR2 YYREEE, per germline (reference sequence). V gave up 0 bases and J gave up 4 bases, with 10 bases separating them. The CDR3 loop reads CASSLAASRETQYF. CDR3 nucleotide sequence: TGTGCCAGCAGCTTGGCGGCTAGCCGAGAGACCCAGTACTTC.

The chain recombines TRBV7-8 with TRBJ2-3; D ambiguous. Trimming stripped 4 bases from V and 1 base from J, with 15 bases between. The germline V gene has CDR1 SGHVS and CDR2 FQNEAQ. This CDR3 is built from 16 residues. The CDR3, as DNA: TGTGCCAGCAGCTCCACCTACGGCAGCGGCACAGATACGCAGTATTTT. It is translated as CASSSTYGSGTDTQYF.

The genes are TRBV11-2 and TRBJ2-1; possibly TRBD1 for D (6 bases). V lost 1 base to trimming and J lost 4 bases, with 11 bases between them. The CDR3 runs to 15 residues. The germline V gene has CDR1 SGHAT and CDR2 FQNNGV. The CDR3 DNA follows: TGTGCCAGCAGCTTAGGACAGGAGACGTACAATGAGCAGTTCTTC. It encodes CASSLGQETYNEQFF.

This clone was detected only a few times. The V and J genes are TRBV15 and TRBJ2-3; 7 nucleotides agree with TRBD2. The CDR3 is 19 residues long. Germline V gives CDR1 LNHNV, CDR2 YYDKDF (reference sequence). The V segment lost 0 bases and the J segment 2 bases; nucleotides outside the gene matches: 14. The chain's CDR3 is CATSRDLWGGKGSTDTQYF. In DNA form, the CDR3 reads TGTGCCACCAGCAGAGATCTGTGGGGGGGGAAGGGGTCCACAGATACGCAGTATTTT.

This clone was seen only a few times. The chain recombines TRBV19 with TRBJ1-2; TRBD1 might be the D (6 bases). Germline loops: CDR1 LNHDA, CDR2 SQIVND (reference sequence). The V end lost 5 bases, the J end lost 4 bases, and 20 bases lay between the germline ends. This CDR3 is 16 amino acids long. The CDR3 DNA sequence: TGTGCCAGTAGTGTTAACAGGGATCCTATCCCCTATGGCTACACCTTC. Its translation: CASSVNRDPIPYGYTF.

The J gene is TRBJ2-3, the V gene TRBV29-1, with D perhaps TRBD2 (5 bases). This CDR3 has 15 residues. The germline CDR1 and CDR2 sequences are SQVTM and ANQGSEA. Trimming took off 4 bases at V and 2 bases at J, with 16 bases between the two ends. The DNA of the CDR3 is TGCAGCGTTGGGGCGCTAGCCTTGAACACAGATACGCAGTATTTT. Encoded protein: CSVGALALNTDTQYF.

The chain employs TRBV19 and TRBJ2-1, with D possibly TRBD1 on 7 matching bases. Germline CDR1 LNHDA, CDR2 SQIVND (reference sequence). The CDR3 totals 15 residues. Trimming pared 5 bases from V and 3 bases from J, leaving 14 bases between. CDR3 protein: CASSWDSGLYNEQFF. In DNA, the CDR3 is TGTGCCAGTAGTTGGGACAGCGGGCTCTACAATGAGCAGTTCTTC.

This clone was observed a handful of times. This chain links TRBV19 with TRBJ1-1; TRBD1 matches at 8 bases. The CDR3 sequence is 15 residues long. Germline lookup yields CDR1 LNHDA and CDR2 SQIVND (reference sequence). With V trimmed by 0 bases and J by 9 bases, 9 bases remained unmatched. CDR3 DNA: TGTGCCAGTAGTATAGATTCTACAGGGGGGAAAAAAGCTTTCTTT. Its translation is CASSIDSTGGKKAFF.

This clone has a handful of counts. This chain's CDR3 is CAWGLGPFEQYV. The CDR3, as DNA: TGTGCCTGGGGACTTGGGCCTTTCGAGCAGTACGTC. V gene TRBV30 combines with J gene TRBJ2-7, with a weak D call TRBD2 (5 bases). Germline V gene data show CDR1 as GTSNPN and CDR2 as SVGIG (reference sequence). This CDR3 comprises 12 residues. Trimming shortened V by 5 bases and J by 6 bases, and 14 bases separated the two germline ends.

V usage is TRBV5-1 and J usage is TRBJ1-2; the match to TRBD1 covers 8 bases. Unmatched junction bases numbered 5, after V lost 0 bases and J lost 4 bases. The CDR3 is made up of 15 amino acids. Germline CDR1 reads SGHRS; CDR2 reads YFSETQ. CDR3 sequence reads: CASSLEPGGGYGYTF. The CDR3 DNA sequence: TGCGCCAGCAGCTTGGAACCAGGGGGCGGCTATGGCTACACCTTC.

The table lists this clone with a few counts. The CDR3 nucleotides read TGTGCCAGCTCACCGTTTATCGGGACAGGGGGCACGGGAGAGACCCAGTACTTC. Its translation: CASSPFIGTGGTGETQYF. This chain links TRBV18 with TRBJ2-5; 12 nucleotides line up with TRBD1. The CDR3 totals 18 residues. Per germline, CDR1 KGHSH and CDR2 LQKENI. The V segment lost 3 bases and the J segment 4 bases; nucleotides outside the gene matches: 12.

This clone was seen a few times. The chain has TRBV29-1 and TRBJ2-1; D perhaps matches TRBD2 (6 bases). V was clipped by 7 bases and J by 1 base, with 17 bases between them. CDR3 length: 15 amino acids. Per germline, CDR1 SQVTM and CDR2 ANQGSEA. This CDR3 is CSALRGTWSYNEQFF. CDR3 bases: TGCAGCGCCTTGCGCGGGACGTGGTCCTACAATGAGCAGTTCTTC.

V is TRBV7-8 and J is TRBJ2-1, with 10 bases identical to TRBD2. The junction had 7 bases not matched to a gene; V was cut back by 5 bases and J by 6 bases. The germline gives CDR1 SGHVS, CDR2 FQNEAQ. The CDR3 has 15 amino acids. In DNA form, the CDR3 reads TGTGCCAGCAGCACCAGCGGGAGGGCCATCAATGAGCAGTTCTTC. Its translation is CASSTSGRAINEQFF.

The chain uses TRBV10-3 and TRBJ2-1; 7 positions match TRBD2. CDR3 length: 15 residues. V shed 2 bases and J 1 base; nucleotides not matched to a gene: 2. Germline loops: CDR1 ENHRY, CDR2 SYGVKD. The CDR3 region has the DNA TGTGCCATCAGTGAGGGGAGGGCTTCCTACAATGAGCAGTTCTTC. This encodes CAISEGRASYNEQFF.

V gene TRBV7-9 combines with J gene TRBJ1-1; tentatively, D is TRBD1 (5 bases). V gave up 4 bases and J gave up 2 bases, with 26 bases separating them. Germline CDR1 and CDR2: SEHNR and FQNEAQ (reference sequence). The CDR3 contains 19 residues. CDR3 region: CASSSTYRGRTTLNTEAFF. CDR3 in DNA: TGTGCCAGCAGCTCGACGTATAGGGGCCGAACGACTCTAAACACTGAAGCTTTCTTT.

The chain combines TRBV29-1 with TRBJ2-5; 8 nucleotides match TRBD2. J gave up 5 bases and V 7 bases, and 12 bases lay outside the gene matches. This CDR3 spans 14 amino acids. Germline CDR1 is SQVTM and CDR2 is ANQGSEA. The CDR3 reads CSAGGLGEGETQYF. The CDR3 region has the DNA TGCAGCGCTGGGGGACTAGGGGAGGGGGAGACCCAGTACTTC.

This clone has only a few counts. V and J are TRBV9 and TRBJ2-7, with TRBD1 as a possible D gene (6 bases). The V gene lost 0 bases and the J gene lost 2 bases, with 12 bases spanning the gap. The germline gives CDR1 SGDLS, CDR2 YYNGEE. The CDR3 consists of 15 residues. Written as DNA, the CDR3 is TGTGCCAGCAGCGTAGCTCCAGGGGCGACCTACGAGCAGTACTTC. This gives the protein CASSVAPGATYEQYF.

This clone was seen a few times. The chain has TRBV27 and TRBJ2-1, with a possible D match to TRBD2 (6 bases). V was shortened by 5 bases and J by 11 bases, with 13 bases between the two germline ends. The CDR3 totals 12 residues. Germline CDR1 and CDR2: MNHEY and SMNVEV (reference sequence). The CDR3 bases are TGTGCCAGCAGTACTCGACTAGGAAAGCAGTTCTTC. Translation: CASSTRLGKQFF.

The V gene is TRBV27, the J gene TRBJ2-7, with 10 bases identical to TRBD1. This CDR3 region has 13 residues. Trimming took 4 bases from V and 6 from J; bases not matched to a gene: 3. Germline CDR1 and CDR2: MNHEY and SMNVEV (reference sequence). This chain's CDR3 is CASSSDRGVEQYF. CDR3 bases: TGTGCCAGCAGTTCGGACAGGGGGGTCGAGCAGTACTTC.

V gene TRBV18 combines with J gene TRBJ2-1; D may be TRBD1 (6 bases). The V end was cut by 3 bases, the J end by 4 bases, with 16 bases between. The germline CDR1 and CDR2 sequences are KGHSH and LQKENI. The CDR3 length is 16 residues. CDR3 region: CASSPPSTGKYNEQFF. The CDR3 DNA follows: TGTGCCAGCTCACCCCCGTCGACAGGTAAATACAATGAGCAGTTCTTC. Based on the CDR3 plus reference TRBV18 and TRBJ2-1, the full variable domain is NAGVMQNPRHLVRRRGQEARLRCSPMKGHSHVYWYRQLPEEGLKFMVYLQKENIIDESGMPKERFSAEFPKEGPSILRIQQVVRGDSAAYFCASSPPSTGKYNEQFFGPGTRLTVL.

This clone was detected only a few times. The genes are TRBV7-2 and TRBJ1-2; possible D gene TRBD1, 6 bases. Trimming left V 5 bases short and J 2 bases short, with 12 bases between. This CDR3 region has 14 residues. Germline V gives CDR1 SGHTA, CDR2 FQGNSA. CDR3 sequence reads: CASSGTGHNYGYTF. CDR3 bases: TGTGCCAGCAGCGGCACAGGGCACAACTATGGCTACACCTTC.

This clone was recorded a few times. This chain links TRBV11-3 with TRBJ2-3; 11 bases fit TRBD2. The CDR3 spans 16 residues. V was pared by 5 bases and J by 0 bases, with 4 bases of the junction left unmatched. Germline V lookup: CDR1 SGHNT, CDR2 YENEEA. The CDR3 is CASSPRTSGSTDTQYF. The CDR3 nucleotides are TGTGCCAGCAGCCCCCGGACTAGCGGGAGCACAGATACGCAGTATTTT.

The chain uses TRBV30 and TRBJ1-1, with D maybe TRBD1 (6 bases). V lost 3 bases, J lost 5 bases, and 13 bases lay in between. Germline V gene lookup returns CDR1 GTSNPN and CDR2 SVGIG (reference sequence). This CDR3 is built from 13 residues. The CDR3 sequence: CAWRKAGETEAFF. In DNA form, the CDR3 reads TGTGCCTGGAGGAAAGCAGGGGAGACTGAAGCTTTCTTT.

In this sample, this clone turned up a few times. The rearrangement uses TRBV9 and TRBJ2-5; 7 positions agree with TRBD2. V gave up 7 bases and J gave up 5 bases; unmatched junction bases: 11. The CDR3 totals 14 residues. Germline CDR1 is SGDLS and CDR2 is YYNGEE. The DNA for the CDR3 is TGTGCCAGCGGGAAAGCTAGCGGACGGGAGACCCAGTACTTC. This encodes CASGKASGRETQYF.

This clone was seen only a few times. The V and J genes are TRBV30 and TRBJ1-5; D might be TRBD1 (5 bases). Trimming stripped 5 bases from V and 8 bases from J, with 16 bases between. Germline V gene data show CDR1 as GTSNPN and CDR2 as SVGIG (reference sequence). The length of the CDR3 is 13 residues. CDR3: CAWGGERLEPQHF. Written as DNA, the CDR3 is TGTGCCTGGGGGGGGGAACGGTTGGAGCCCCAGCATTTT.